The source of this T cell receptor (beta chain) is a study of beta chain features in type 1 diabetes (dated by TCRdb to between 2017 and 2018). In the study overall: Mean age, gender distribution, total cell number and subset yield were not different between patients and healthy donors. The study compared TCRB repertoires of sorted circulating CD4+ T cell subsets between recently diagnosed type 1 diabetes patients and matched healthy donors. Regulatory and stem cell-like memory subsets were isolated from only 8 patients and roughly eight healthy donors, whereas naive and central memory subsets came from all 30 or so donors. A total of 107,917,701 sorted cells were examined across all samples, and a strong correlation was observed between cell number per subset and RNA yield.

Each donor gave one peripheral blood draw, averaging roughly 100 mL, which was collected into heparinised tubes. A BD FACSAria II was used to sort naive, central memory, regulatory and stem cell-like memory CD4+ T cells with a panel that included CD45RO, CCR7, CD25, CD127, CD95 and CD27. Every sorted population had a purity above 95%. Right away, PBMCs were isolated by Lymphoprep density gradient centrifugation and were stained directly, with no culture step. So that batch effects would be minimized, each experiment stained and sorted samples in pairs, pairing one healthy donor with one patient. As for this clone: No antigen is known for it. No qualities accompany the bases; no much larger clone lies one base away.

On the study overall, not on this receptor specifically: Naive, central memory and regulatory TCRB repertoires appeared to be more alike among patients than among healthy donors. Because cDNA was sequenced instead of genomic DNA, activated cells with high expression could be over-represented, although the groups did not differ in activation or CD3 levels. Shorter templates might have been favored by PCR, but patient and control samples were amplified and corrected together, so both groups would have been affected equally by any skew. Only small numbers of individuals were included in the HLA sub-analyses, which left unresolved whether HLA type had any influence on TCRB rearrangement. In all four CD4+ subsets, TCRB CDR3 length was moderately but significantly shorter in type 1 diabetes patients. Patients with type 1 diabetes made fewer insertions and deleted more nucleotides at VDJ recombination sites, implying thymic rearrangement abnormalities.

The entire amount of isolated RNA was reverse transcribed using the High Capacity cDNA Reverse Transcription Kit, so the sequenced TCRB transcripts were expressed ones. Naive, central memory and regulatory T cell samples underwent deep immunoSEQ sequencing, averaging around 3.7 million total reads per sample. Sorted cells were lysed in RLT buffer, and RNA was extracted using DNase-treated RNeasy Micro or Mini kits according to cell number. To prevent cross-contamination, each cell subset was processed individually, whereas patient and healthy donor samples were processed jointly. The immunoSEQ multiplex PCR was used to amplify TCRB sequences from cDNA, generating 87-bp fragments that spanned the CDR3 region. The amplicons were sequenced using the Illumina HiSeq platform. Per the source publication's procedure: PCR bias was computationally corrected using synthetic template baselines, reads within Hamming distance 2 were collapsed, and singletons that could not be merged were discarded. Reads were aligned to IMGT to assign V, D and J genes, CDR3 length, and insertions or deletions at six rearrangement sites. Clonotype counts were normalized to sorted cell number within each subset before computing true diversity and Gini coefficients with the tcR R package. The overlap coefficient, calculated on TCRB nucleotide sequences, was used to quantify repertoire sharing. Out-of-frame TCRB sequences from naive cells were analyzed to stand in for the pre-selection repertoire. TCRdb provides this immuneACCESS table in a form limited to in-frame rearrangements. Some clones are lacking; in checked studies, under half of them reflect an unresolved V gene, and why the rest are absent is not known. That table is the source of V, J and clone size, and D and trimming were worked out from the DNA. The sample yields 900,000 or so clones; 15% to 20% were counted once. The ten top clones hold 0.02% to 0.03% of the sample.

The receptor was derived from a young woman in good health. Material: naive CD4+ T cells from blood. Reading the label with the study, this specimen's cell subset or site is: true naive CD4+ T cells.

The sequenced DNA is TGTGCCAGCAGCCAAGGGTATCGCACAGATACGCAGTATTTT. Its protein is CASSQGYRTDTQYF. The sequence is built from TRBV14 and TRBJ2-3, with an unclear D gene assignment. The V and J ends are trimmed by 1 base and 1 base, leaving 6 bases between them. The germline V gene yields SGHDN for CDR1 and FVKESK for CDR2. Its CDR3 holds 14 amino acids, cysteine through phenylalanine. CDR3 DNA only is kept here, 42 bases in frame from base 1.